The clone carrying this TCR beta chain showed up many times. This sample is part of a study of CDR3 diversity in severe acne. The germline CDR1 and CDR2 sequences are SGHTA and FQGNSA. V was pared by 1 base and J by 3 bases, with 4 bases of the junction left unmatched. This CDR3 contains 17 residues. A single record per CDR3 protein comes from TCRdb applying MiXCR to the PCR reads. Of more than 70,000 distinct CDR3 sequences listed, about half are singletons. The chain has TRBV7-2 and TRBJ1-5; 12 nucleotides agree with TRBD1. Sequencing was carried out using blood. The clonotype originates from a male donor with severe acne vulgaris. CDR3 in amino acids: CASSLGGTGGLNQPQHF. The CDR3 nucleotides read TGTGCCAGCAGCTTAGGGGGGACAGGGGGCCTCAATCAGCCCCAGCATTTT.